This T cell receptor (beta chain) emerged from a study of response to subunit inactivated influenza vaccine. MiXCR, applied by TCRdb to the RT-PCR reads, yields one record per CDR3 protein. The sample lists 550,000 to 600,000 distinct CDR3 sequences, about 12% occurring once. This clonotype has ten or more counts. Antigen unknown. Overall study results and limits: The study's authors posited that every seasonal influenza vaccination enlists few new T cells.

The CDR3 runs 15 residues. Unmatched junction bases numbered 4, after V lost 4 bases and J lost 1 base. The TCR originated in a man over 45 who received an inactivated influenza vaccine. The sample was PBMCs from blood, taken on the day of vaccination. V is TRBV12-3 or TRBV12-4 and J is TRBJ2-4; 7 positions agree with TRBD2. The CDR3 bases are TGTGCCAGCAGTTCAATACTAGCGGCCAAAAACATTCAGTACTTC. Protein: CASSSILAAKNIQYF.